This is a list of T cell receptor beta chains from one sample in a study of T-cell reconstitution after alpha-beta-depleted transplantation in children. One entry per CDR3 protein results from TCRdb running MiXCR on the PCR reads. The sample lists 95,000 to 150,000 distinct CDR3 sequences, 20% to 25% occurring once. Sequenced here: PBMCs, mostly from graft donor cells, sampled 180 days after TCRalphabeta/CD19-depleted stem cell transplant. The receptors were sampled from a male patient aged 2-9 years who had a stem cell transplant for chronic granulomatous disease, so the T cells may come from the graft donor. The CDR3 runs from the conserved cysteine through the conserved F or W. D genes are given only for firm matches. Only some rows state a clone size, as once, few, many or a class for expanded clones.

TRBJ1-6,TRBV12-3/TRBV12-4,many,TRBD1,TGTGCCAGCAGTTTGGCGGGACAGAACCTAAATTCACCCCTCCACTTT,CASSLAGQNLNSPLHF
TRBJ2-7,TRBV15,few,NA,TGTGCCACCAGCAGATCTGAACCAGGGGCCTACGAGCAGTACTTC,CATSRSEPGAYEQYF
TRBJ2-3,TRBV29-1,few,NA,TGCAGCGTTCCTGGGACTGGCACAGATACGCAGTATTTT,CSVPGTGTDTQYF
TRBJ2-3,TRBV5-1,NA,NA,TGCGCCAGCAGCTTGGCCGGCAGGGGATATACAGATACGCAGTATTTT,CASSLAGRGYTDTQYF
TRBJ2-1,TRBV28,NA,TRBD2,TGTGCCAGCAGTTTAAGGGACTACCTCAACAATGAGCAGTTCTTC,CASSLRDYLNNEQFF
TRBJ2-7,TRBV20-1,many,NA,TGCAGTGCCCGGGGCAACTACGAGCAGTACTTC,CSARGNYEQYF
TRBJ1-1,TRBV25-1,few,NA,TGTGCCAGCAGGGCAGGGACCCCGGGCACTGAAGCTTTCTTT,CASRAGTPGTEAFF
TRBJ2-6,TRBV12-3/TRBV12-4,many,NA,TGTGCCAGCAGTACCAACAGAGGAAAAATCTCTGGGGCCAACGTCCTGACTTTC,CASSTNRGKISGANVLTF
TRBJ1-1,TRBV28,NA,TRBD1,TGTGCCAGCAGTCGGACAGGGAGAGGCACTGAAGCTTTCTTT,CASSRTGRGTEAFF
TRBJ1-1,TRBV6-1,many,TRBD1,TGTGCCAGCAGAGAACAGGGGCTGGGGAACACTGAAGCTTTCTTT,CASREQGLGNTEAFF
TRBJ2-5,TRBV29-1,few,NA,TGCAGCGTTGAAGACAGTGGACAAGAGACCCAGTACTTC,CSVEDSGQETQYF
TRBJ2-1,TRBV29-1,few,NA,TGCAGCGTTGGGCAGCTAACCTACAATGAGCAGTTCTTC,CSVGQLTYNEQFF
TRBJ1-4,TRBV12-3/TRBV12-4,few,TRBD1,TGTGCCAGCAGTCAGGGGGACGGTCCGTGGGAAAAACTGTTTTTT,CASSQGDGPWEKLFF
TRBJ1-2,TRBV10-3,few,NA,TGTGCCATCAATCCGACCCATAACTATGGCTACACCTTC,CAINPTHNYGYTF
TRBJ2-1,TRBV27,few,NA,TGTGCCAGCAGTTTAATAGGTGCGAGCTACAATGAGCAGTTCTTC,CASSLIGASYNEQFF
TRBJ2-5,TRBV20-1,NA,NA,TGCAGTGCCAGGCTAGTTGTCATCGGGGGTGAGACCCAGTACTTC,CSARLVVIGGETQYF
TRBJ1-5,TRBV2,NA,NA,TGTGCCAGCAAGGGTCCAGGCAATCAGCCCCAGCATTTT,CASKGPGNQPQHF
TRBJ2-5,TRBV11-2,NA,NA,TGTGCCAGCAGCCTTTGGTCTACCAGCCAGAAAGAGACCCAGTACTTC,CASSLWSTSQKETQYF
TRBJ2-7,TRBV20-1,many,NA,TGCAGTGCTAGGGGGCCAGGCCCCGACTCCTACGAGCAGTACTTC,CSARGPGPDSYEQYF
TRBJ2-1,TRBV21-1,NA,NA,TGTGCCAGCAGCAAAGGCGGGACAGGGGTCTACAATGAGCAGTTCTTC,CASSKGGTGVYNEQFF
TRBJ2-7,TRBV13,many,NA,TGTGCCAGCAGCTTACTAGGTCACGAGCAGTACTTC,CASSLLGHEQYF
TRBJ2-1,TRBV15,few,TRBD2,TGTGCCACCAGCAGAGATTGGGGGACTAGCGGTCTCAATGAGCAGTTCTTC,CATSRDWGTSGLNEQFF
TRBJ1-1,TRBV20-1,many,NA,TGCAGTGCTAGCGGGACTGAGAACACTGAAGCTTTCTTT,CSASGTENTEAFF
TRBJ1-2,TRBV20-1,many,TRBD1,TGCAGTGCTACCGACTTGGACAGGTCCTATGGCTACACCTTC,CSATDLDRSYGYTF
TRBJ1-4,TRBV18,NA,NA,TGTGCCAGCTCACCGGGGAGGTTAAATGAAAAACTGTTTTTT,CASSPGRLNEKLFF
TRBJ2-3,TRBV2,many,TRBD1,TGTGCCAGCAGCACAGACAGGGGGAGCACAGATACGCAGTATTTT,CASSTDRGSTDTQYF
TRBJ2-1,TRBV7-2,many,TRBD2,TGTGCCAGCAGCCCTAGCGGGGGGTCTCTATACAATGAGCAGTTCTTC,CASSPSGGSLYNEQFF
TRBJ2-2,TRBV9,once,NA,TGTGCCAGCAGCCCAAATAGCGGTTACGGGGAGCTGTTTTTT,CASSPNSGYGELFF
TRBJ2-7,TRBV11-2,NA,NA,TGTGCCAGCAGCTTAGGGACAGCGTCAAGTCACGAGCAGTACTTC,CASSLGTASSHEQYF
TRBJ2-1,TRBV7-3,NA,TRBD2,TGTGCCAGCAGCTTAACGCCCCTAGCGGTCCAAGCAGGCAATGAGCAGTTCTTC,CASSLTPLAVQAGNEQFF
TRBJ1-6,TRBV20-1,few,TRBD1,TGCAGTGCTAGGGACAGGGGAAACTCCTATAATTCACCCCTCCACTTT,CSARDRGNSYNSPLHF
TRBJ2-2,TRBV4-3,few,NA,TGCGCCAGCAGCCACCCCGTTGGGGCTAGGGAGCTGTTTTTT,CASSHPVGARELFF
TRBJ1-2,TRBV5-6,few,NA,TGTGCCAGCAGCTTGGCGCTTTGGGCGCAGAATGGCTACACCTTC,CASSLALWAQNGYTF
TRBJ2-5,TRBV2,NA,TRBD2,TGTGCGCTGCGAGGGACTATACAAGAGACCCAGTACTTC,CALRGTIQETQYF
TRBJ2-2,TRBV27,NA,NA,TGTGCCAGCAGTTTAGCCGAACAGACCGGGGAGCTGTTTTTT,CASSLAEQTGELFF
TRBJ2-7,TRBV10-2,NA,NA,TGCGCCAGCAGTGATAGTTCCTACGAGCAGTACTTC,CASSDSSYEQYF
TRBJ2-5,TRBV15,once,TRBD2,TGTGCCACCAGGTCTCCAGGGGTAGCGGGAGCCCAACGATCCCAGTACTTC,CATRSPGVAGAQRSQYF
TRBJ2-3,TRBV5-1,few,NA,TGCGCCAGCAGCTTCGGGGGTACGCAGTATTTT,CASSFGGTQYF
TRBJ1-5,TRBV5-6,NA,NA,TGTGCCAGCAGCTTGAACGCGGACCAGCCCCAGCATTTT,CASSLNADQPQHF
TRBJ1-2,TRBV5-1,NA,NA,TGCGCCAGCAGCTTGAAAGCGGCGGGCTATGGCTACACCTTC,CASSLKAAGYGYTF
TRBJ2-7,TRBV4-2,few,TRBD2,TGTGCCAGCAGCCAAGTGGGGCCGACTAGCGGCGGACACGAGCAGTACTTC,CASSQVGPTSGGHEQYF
TRBJ2-1,TRBV28,few,TRBD2,TGTGCCAGCAGTTTGGTAGCGGGAGACTTCTCCTACAATGAGCAGTTCTTC,CASSLVAGDFSYNEQFF
TRBJ1-1,TRBV20-1,NA,NA,TGCAGTGCCCGCCCGGGCCCAGCTGAAGCTTTCTTT,CSARPGPAEAFF
TRBJ2-4,TRBV10-2,NA,NA,TGCGCCAGCAGTCGGGACCCCAAGGCCAAAAACATTCAGTACTTC,CASSRDPKAKNIQYF
TRBJ2-1,TRBV27,few,NA,TGTGCCAGCAGTCGCCCTTCAGGGGTCAATGAGCAGTTCTTC,CASSRPSGVNEQFF
TRBJ2-7,TRBV24-1,NA,TRBD1,TGTGCCACCAGTGATTCGGACAGGGGCGAGCAGTACTTC,CATSDSDRGEQYF
TRBJ2-1,TRBV9,NA,NA,TGTGCCAGCAGCGTAGCCCCGAGAAACAGGGTTGGGGAGCAGTTCTTC,CASSVAPRNRVGEQFF
TRBJ2-5,TRBV5-1,NA,NA,TGCGCCAGCAGCTTGGTTGCCAGGGTACGAGAGACCCAGTACTTC,CASSLVARVRETQYF